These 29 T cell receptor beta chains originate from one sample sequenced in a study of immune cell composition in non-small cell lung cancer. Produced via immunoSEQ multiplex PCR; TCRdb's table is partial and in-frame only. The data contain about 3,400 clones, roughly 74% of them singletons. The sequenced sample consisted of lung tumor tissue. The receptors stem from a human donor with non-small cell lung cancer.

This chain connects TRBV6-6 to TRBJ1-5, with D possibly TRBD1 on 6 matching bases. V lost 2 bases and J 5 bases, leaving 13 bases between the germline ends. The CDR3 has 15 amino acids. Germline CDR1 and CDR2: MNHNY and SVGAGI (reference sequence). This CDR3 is CASSYMRAGDQPQHF. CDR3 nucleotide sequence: TGTGCCAGCAGTTACATGAGGGCAGGGGATCAGCCCCAGCATTTT.

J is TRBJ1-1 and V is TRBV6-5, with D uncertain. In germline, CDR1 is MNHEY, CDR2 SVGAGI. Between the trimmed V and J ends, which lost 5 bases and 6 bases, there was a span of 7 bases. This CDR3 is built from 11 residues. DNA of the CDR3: TGTGCCAGCAGTCGCGGGTCTGAAGCTTTCTTT. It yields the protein CASSRGSEAFF.

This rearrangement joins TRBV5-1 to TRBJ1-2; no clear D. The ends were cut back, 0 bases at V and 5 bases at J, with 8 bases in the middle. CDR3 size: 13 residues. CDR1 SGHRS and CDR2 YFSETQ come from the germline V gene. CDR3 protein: CASSLEQSYGYTF. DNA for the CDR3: TGCGCCAGCAGCTTGGAACAGAGTTATGGCTACACCTTC.

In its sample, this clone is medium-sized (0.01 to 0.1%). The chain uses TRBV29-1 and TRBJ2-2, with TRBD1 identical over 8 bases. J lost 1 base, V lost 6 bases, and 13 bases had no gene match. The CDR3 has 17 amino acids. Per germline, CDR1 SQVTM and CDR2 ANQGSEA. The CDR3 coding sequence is TGCAGCGTGACTGGGAAGACCGGGACAGGGAACACCGGGGAGCTGTTTTTT. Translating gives CSVTGKTGTGNTGELFF.

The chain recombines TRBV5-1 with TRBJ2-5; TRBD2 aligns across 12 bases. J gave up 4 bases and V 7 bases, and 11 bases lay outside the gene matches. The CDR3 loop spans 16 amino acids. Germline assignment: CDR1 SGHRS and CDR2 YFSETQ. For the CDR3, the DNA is TGCGCCAGCCTCTTCGCCCTGGGACTAGCGGGAGAGACCCAGTACTTC. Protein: CASLFALGLAGETQYF.

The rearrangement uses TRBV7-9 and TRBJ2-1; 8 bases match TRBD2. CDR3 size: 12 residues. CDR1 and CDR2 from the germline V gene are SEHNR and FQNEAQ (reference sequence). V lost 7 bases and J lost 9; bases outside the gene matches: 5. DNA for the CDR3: TGTGCCAGCAAGTTCGGGAGGGGTGAGCAGTTCTTC. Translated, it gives CASKFGRGEQFF. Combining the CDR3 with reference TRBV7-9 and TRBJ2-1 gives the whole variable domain DTGVSQNPRHKITKRGQNVTFRCDPISEHNRLYWYRQTLGQGPEFLTYFQNEAQLEKSRLLSDRFSAERPKGSFSTLEIQRTEQGDSAMYLCASKFGRGEQFFGPGTRLTVL.

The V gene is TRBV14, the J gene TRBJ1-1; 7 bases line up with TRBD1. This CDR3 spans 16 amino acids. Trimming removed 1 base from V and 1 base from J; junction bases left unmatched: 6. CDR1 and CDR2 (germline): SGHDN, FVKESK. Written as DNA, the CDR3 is TGTGCCAGCAGCCAAGCAGGGGGTTCAAGGAACACTGAAGCTTTCTTT. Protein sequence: CASSQAGGSRNTEAFF.

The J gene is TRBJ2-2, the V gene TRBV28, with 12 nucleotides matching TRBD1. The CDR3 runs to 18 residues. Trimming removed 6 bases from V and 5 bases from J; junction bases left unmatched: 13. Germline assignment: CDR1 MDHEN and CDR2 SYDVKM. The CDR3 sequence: CASSHLKGTGGRTGELFF. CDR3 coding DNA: TGTGCCAGCAGCCACCTAAAGGGGACAGGGGGCCGGACCGGGGAGCTGTTTTTT. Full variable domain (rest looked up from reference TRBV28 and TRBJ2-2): DVKVTQSSRYLVKRTGEKVFLECVQDMDHENMFWYRQDPGLGLRLIYFSYDVKMKEKGDIPEGYSVSREKKERFSLILESASTNQTSMYLCASSHLKGTGGRTGELFFGEGSRLTVL.

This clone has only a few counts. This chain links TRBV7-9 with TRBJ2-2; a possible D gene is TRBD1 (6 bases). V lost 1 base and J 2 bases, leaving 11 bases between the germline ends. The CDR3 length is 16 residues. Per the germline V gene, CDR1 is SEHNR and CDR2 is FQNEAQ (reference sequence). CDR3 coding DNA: TGTGCCAGCAGCTTAGGGGCAGGGGATAACACCGGGGAGCTGTTTTTT. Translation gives CASSLGAGDNTGELFF.

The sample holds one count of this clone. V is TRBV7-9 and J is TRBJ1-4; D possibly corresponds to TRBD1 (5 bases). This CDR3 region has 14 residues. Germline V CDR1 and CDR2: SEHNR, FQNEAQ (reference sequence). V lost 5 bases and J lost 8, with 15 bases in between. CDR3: CASSRWTFTEKLFF. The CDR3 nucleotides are TGTGCCAGCAGCCGATGGACATTTACGGAAAAACTGTTTTTT.

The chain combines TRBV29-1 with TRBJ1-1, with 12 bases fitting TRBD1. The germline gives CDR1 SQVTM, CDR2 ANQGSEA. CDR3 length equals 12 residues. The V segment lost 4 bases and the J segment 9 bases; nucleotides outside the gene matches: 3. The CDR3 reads CSVGGQGAQAFF. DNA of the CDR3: TGCAGCGTTGGGGGACAGGGGGCGCAAGCTTTCTTT.

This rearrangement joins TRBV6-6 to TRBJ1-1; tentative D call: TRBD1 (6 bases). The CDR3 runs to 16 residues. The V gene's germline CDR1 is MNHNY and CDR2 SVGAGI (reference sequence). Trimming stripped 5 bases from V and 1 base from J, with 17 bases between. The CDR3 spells CASSQRQAVGNTEAFF. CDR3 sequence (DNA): TGTGCCAGCAGTCAACGACAGGCAGTAGGGAACACTGAAGCTTTCTTT.

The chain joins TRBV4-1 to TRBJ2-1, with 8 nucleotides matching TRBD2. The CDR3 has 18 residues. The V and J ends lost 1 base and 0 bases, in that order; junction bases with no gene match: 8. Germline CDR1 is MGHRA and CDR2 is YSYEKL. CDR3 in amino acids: CASSQGPPGLDSYNEQFF. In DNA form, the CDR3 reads TGCGCCAGCAGCCAAGGCCCTCCGGGACTAGACTCCTACAATGAGCAGTTCTTC.

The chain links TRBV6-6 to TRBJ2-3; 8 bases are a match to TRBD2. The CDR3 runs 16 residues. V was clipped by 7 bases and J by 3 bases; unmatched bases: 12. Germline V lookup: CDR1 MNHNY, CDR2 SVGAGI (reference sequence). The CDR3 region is CASITTGGRLTDTQYF. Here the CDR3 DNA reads TGTGCCAGCATCACTACTGGCGGGAGGTTAACAGATACGCAGTATTTT.

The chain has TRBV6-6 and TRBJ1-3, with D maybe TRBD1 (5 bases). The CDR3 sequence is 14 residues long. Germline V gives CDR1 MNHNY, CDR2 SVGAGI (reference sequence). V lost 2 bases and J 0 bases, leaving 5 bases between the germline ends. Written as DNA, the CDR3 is TGTGCCAGCAGTTACGACAGCTCTGGAAACACCATATATTTT. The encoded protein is CASSYDSSGNTIYF.

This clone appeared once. The CDR3 sequence is CASNRGQGIDEQYF. The CDR3 DNA sequence: TGCGCCAGCAATAGGGGACAGGGCATTGACGAGCAGTACTTC. The rearrangement joins TRBV5-1 to TRBJ2-7; 9 nucleotides line up with TRBD1. The CDR3 is 14 amino acids. Germline assignment: CDR1 SGHRS and CDR2 YFSETQ. V was clipped by 6 bases and J by 5 bases; unmatched bases: 9.

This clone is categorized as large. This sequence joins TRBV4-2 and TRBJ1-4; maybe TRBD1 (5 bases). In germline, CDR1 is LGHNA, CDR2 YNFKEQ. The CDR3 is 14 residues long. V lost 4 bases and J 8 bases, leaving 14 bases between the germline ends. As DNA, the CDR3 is TGTGCCAGCAGCCGATGGACATTTACGGAAAAACTGTTTTTT. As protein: CASSRWTFTEKLFF.

CDR3 in DNA: TGTGCCAGTAGTATAAAGGCCTTGGACTTCCCCTACGAGCAGTACTTC. It translates to CASSIKALDFPYEQYF. This chain uses TRBV19 with TRBJ2-7, with a possible D match to TRBD2 (5 bases). This CDR3 is 16 amino acids long. V dropped 2 bases and J dropped 2 bases, with 16 bases sitting between them. Germline CDR1 is LNHDA and CDR2 is SQIVND (reference sequence).

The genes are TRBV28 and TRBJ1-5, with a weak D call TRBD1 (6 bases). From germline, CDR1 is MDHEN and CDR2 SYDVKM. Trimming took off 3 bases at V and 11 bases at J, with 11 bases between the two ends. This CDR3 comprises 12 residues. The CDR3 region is CASSFAGAAQHF. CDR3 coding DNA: TGTGCCAGCAGTTTTGCGGGGGCCGCCCAGCATTTT.

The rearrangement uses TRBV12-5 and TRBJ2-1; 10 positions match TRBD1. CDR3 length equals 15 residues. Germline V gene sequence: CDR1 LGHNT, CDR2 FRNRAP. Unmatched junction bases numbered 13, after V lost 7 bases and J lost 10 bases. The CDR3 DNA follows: TGTGCTAGTGCCTCTTTGGGACAGGGGAGGAGGGAGCAGTTCTTC. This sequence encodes CASASLGQGRREQFF. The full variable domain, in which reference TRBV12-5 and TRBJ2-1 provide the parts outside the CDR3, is DARVTQTPRHKVTEMGQEVTMRCQPILGHNTVFWYRQTMMQGLELLAYFRNRAPLDDSGMPKDRFSAEMPDATLATLKIQPSEPRDSAVYFCASASLGQGRREQFFGPGTRLTVL.

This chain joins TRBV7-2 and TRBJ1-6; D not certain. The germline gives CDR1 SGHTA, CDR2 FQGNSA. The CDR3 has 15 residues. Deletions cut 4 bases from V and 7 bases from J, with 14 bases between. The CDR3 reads CASSSLQSANSPLHF. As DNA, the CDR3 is TGTGCCAGCAGCTCCCTCCAGTCAGCGAATTCACCCCTCCACTTT.

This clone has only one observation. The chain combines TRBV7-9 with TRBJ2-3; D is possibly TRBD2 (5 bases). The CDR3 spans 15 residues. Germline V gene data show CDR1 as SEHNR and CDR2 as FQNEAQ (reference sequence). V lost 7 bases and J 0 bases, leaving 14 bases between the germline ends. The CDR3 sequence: CASIHPGVSTDTQYF. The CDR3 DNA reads TGTGCCAGCATCCATCCCGGGGTTAGCACAGATACGCAGTATTTT.

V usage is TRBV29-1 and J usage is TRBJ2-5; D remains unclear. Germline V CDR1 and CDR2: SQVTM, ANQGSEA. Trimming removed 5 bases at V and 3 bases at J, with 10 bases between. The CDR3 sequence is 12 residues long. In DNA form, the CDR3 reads TGCAGCGTTAGGCAGCTAGAAGAGACCCAGTACTTC. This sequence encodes CSVRQLEETQYF.

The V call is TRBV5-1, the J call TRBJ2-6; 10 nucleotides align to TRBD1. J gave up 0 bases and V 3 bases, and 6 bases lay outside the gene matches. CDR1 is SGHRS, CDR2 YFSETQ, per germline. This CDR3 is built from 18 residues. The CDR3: CASSSRQGAVSGANVLTF. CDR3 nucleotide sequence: TGCGCCAGCAGCTCGAGACAGGGGGCAGTCTCTGGGGCCAACGTCCTGACTTTC. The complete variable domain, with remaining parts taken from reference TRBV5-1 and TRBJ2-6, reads KAGVTQTPRYLIKTRGQQVTLSCSPISGHRSVSWYQQTPGQGLQFLFEYFSETQRNKGNFPGRFSGRQFSNSRSEMNVSTLELGDSALYLCASSSRQGAVSGANVLTFGAGSRLTVL.

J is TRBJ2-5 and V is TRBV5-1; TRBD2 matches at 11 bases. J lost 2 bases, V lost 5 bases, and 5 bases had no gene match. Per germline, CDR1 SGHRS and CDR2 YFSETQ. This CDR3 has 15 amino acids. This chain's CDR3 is CASRPLAGGQETQYF. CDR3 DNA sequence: TGCGCCAGCAGACCTTTAGCGGGAGGGCAAGAGACCCAGTACTTC.

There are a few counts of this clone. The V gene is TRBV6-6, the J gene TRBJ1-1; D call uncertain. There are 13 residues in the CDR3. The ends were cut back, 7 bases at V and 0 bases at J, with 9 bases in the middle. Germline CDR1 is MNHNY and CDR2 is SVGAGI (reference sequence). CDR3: CASNPAMNTEAFF. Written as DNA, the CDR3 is TGTGCCAGCAATCCCGCGATGAACACTGAAGCTTTCTTT.

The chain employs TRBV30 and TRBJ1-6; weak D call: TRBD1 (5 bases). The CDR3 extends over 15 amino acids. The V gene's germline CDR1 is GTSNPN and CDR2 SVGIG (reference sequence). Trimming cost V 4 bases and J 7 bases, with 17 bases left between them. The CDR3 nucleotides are TGTGCCTGGACTCCGGGGGGGGGAGGGAATTCACCCCTCCACTTT. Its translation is CAWTPGGGGNSPLHF.

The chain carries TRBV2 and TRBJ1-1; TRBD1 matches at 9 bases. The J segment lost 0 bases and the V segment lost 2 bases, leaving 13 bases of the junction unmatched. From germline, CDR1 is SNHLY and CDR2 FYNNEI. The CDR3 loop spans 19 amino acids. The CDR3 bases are TGTGCCAGCAGTGAACTGGACAGGGGAGGGTCCTTTTTGAACACTGAAGCTTTCTTT. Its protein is CASSELDRGGSFLNTEAFF.

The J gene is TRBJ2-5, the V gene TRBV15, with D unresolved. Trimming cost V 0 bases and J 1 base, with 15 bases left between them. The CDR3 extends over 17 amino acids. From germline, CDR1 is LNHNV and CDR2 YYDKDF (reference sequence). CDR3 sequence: CATSRDLSETIQETQYF. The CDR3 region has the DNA TGTGCCACCAGCAGAGATCTGTCCGAGACAATCCAAGAGACCCAGTACTTC.